This T cell receptor beta chain was sequenced during a study of blood T cell repertoires in COVID-19. Background on the study: Sample material is recorded as cDNA or gDNA derived from T cells, B-cell-depleted T cells, or PBMCs.

The CDR3 spans 19 residues. Trimming shortened V by 0 bases and J by 0 bases, and 17 bases separated the two germline ends. CDR1 LGHDT and CDR2 YNNKEL come from the germline V gene (reference sequence). Per the original methods: Counts of nucleated cells, estimated from reference gene primer amplification, were obtained. The table came from immunoSEQ multiplex PCR; TCRdb's copy has only in-frame clones and leaves some out. V and J calls and clone size are given by that table; D and trimming were obtained from the DNA. The data hold a few hundred thousand clones, with 89% observed a single time. Sequenced input: peripheral blood. The receptor was isolated from a woman in her forties who had recovered from COVID-19. This chain links TRBV3-1 (or the pseudogene TRBV3-2) with TRBJ1-4, with D possibly matching TRBD1 (6 bases). This CDR3 reads CASSQDRWGGPATNEKLFF. For the CDR3, the DNA is TGTGCCAGCAGCCAAGATCGGTGGGGGGGGCCTGCAACTAATGAAAAACTGTTTTTT.